This T cell receptor beta chain was captured by sequencing in a study of cytomegalovirus exposure and HLA in healthy donors. Regarding the study as a whole: The classifier reportedly diagnosed cytomegalovirus status with high sensitivity and specificity.

On this clone: Its specificity is unknown.

This CDR3 comprises 18 residues. In germline, CDR1 is SGHRS, CDR2 YFSETQ. The ends were cut back, 0 bases at V and 1 base at J, with 19 bases in the middle. This PCR relied on a set of 60 Vbeta primers and 13 Jbeta primers. Measured with immunoSEQ multiplex PCR; TCRdb has only the in-frame clones, and not every one. Counted here are under 150,000 clones, approximately 80% occurring once; the ten biggest clones make up approximately 1.6%. The sequenced sample consisted of PBMCs. This rearrangement joins TRBV5-1 to TRBJ1-2; D perhaps matches TRBD1 (6 bases). This clonotype originated in a woman in her late teens or twenties in good health and CMV-seronegative. This chain's CDR3 is CASSLEVQGSNLNYGYTF. The CDR3 DNA sequence: TGCGCCAGCAGCTTGGAAGTTCAGGGGAGTAACCTTAACTATGGCTACACCTTC.